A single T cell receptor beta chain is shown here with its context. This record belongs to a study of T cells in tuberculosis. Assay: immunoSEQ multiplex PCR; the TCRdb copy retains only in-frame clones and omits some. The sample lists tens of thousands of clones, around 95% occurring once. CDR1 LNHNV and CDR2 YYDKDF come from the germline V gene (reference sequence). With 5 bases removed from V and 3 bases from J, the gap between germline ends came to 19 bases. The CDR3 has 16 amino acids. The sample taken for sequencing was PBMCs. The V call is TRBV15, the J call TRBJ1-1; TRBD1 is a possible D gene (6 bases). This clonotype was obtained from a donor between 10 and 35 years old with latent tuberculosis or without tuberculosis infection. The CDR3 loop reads CATSLGQGYTDTEAFF. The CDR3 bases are TGTGCCACCAGCCTTGGGCAGGGGTATACGGACACTGAAGCTTTCTTT.